The TCR beta chain described here comes from a study of T cell responses to AZD1222 COVID-19 vaccine. Points from the study as a whole: Reports say nearly half of spike-specific TCRs go after unmutated variant regions. Spike-specific TCR breadth rose after two AZD1222 doses, and depth rose as well. CD4 TCRs associated with vaccination spanned spike, dominating at 160-218 and 743-854.

As regards this clone: Its matching antigen is unknown.

The length of the CDR3 is 15 residues. With 4 bases removed from V and 5 bases from J, the gap between germline ends came to 14 bases. CDR1 is LGHNA, CDR2 YSLEER, per germline. Repertoires were generated with immunoSEQ multiplex PCR, while TCRdb's copy carries only in-frame clones and drops some. The table lists some 150,000 clones, under 95% of them singletons. This sequence joins TRBV4-3 and TRBJ2-2; no clear D gene. The sequence was obtained from an adult in good health. The specimen comprised peripheral blood, sampled on day 0 of AZD1222 vaccination. CDR3 protein: CASSPDLYATGELFF. CDR3 nucleotides: TGCGCCAGCAGCCCCGACCTGTACGCTACCGGGGAGCTGTTTTTT.